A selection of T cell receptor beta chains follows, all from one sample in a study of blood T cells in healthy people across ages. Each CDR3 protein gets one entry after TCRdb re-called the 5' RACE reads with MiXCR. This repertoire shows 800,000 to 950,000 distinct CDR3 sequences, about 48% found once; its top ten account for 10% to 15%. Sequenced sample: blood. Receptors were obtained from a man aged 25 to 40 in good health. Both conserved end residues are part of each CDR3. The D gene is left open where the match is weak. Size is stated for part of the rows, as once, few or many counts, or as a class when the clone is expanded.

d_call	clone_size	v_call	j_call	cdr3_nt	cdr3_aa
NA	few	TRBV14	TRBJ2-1	TGTGCCAGCAGCCGAGGTGGAGGGGACAATGAGCAGTTCTTC	CASSRGGGDNEQFF
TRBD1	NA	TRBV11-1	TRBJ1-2	TGTGCCAGCAGCACCCTGGGACAGGGTGGCGATGGCTACACCTTC	CASSTLGQGGDGYTF
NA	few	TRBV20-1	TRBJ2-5	TGCAGTGCTAGAGCCCCTCCGGCTGAGACCCAGTACTTC	CSARAPPAETQYF
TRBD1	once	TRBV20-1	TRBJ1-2	TGCAGTGCTAGTGCGGACAGGGACTATGGCTACACCTTC	CSASADRDYGYTF
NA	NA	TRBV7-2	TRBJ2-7	TGTGCCAGCAGCGTACAGGCTAACTACGAGCAGTACTTC	CASSVQANYEQYF
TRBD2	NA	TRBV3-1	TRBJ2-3	TGTGCCAGCAGCCACGAGCGGGGGGGCTTGGGCACAGATACGCAGTATTTT	CASSHERGGLGTDTQYF
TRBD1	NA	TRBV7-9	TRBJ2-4	TGTGCCAGCAGCTTAGCGGGACAGGGGGCAAACATTCAGTACTTC	CASSLAGQGANIQYF
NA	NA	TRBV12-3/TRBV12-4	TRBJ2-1	TGTGCCAGCAGTCCCGGGAAGGGAGGAACCTACAATGAGCAGTTCTTC	CASSPGKGGTYNEQFF
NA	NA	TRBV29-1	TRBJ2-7	TGCAGCGTTGAAGAGGGTGTCAGGGGCTACGAGCAGTACTTC	CSVEEGVRGYEQYF
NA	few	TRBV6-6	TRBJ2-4	TGTGCCAGCAGTAACCCACTTGTATCGGCCGAGAACATTCAGTACTTC	CASSNPLVSAENIQYF
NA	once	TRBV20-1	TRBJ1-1	TGCAGTGCTAGAGATTCGGGGTGGACTGAAGCTTTCTTT	CSARDSGWTEAFF
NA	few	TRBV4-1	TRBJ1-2	TGCGCCAGCAGCCTACCGGGTCAAGTTAACTATGGCTACACCTTC	CASSLPGQVNYGYTF
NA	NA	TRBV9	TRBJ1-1	TGTGCCAGCAAATATCTGACGAACACTGAAGCTTTCTTT	CASKYLTNTEAFF
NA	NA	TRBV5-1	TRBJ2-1	TGCGCCAGCAGCATAGGGCCCCTTAATTCCCGGAATGAGCAGTTCTTC	CASSIGPLNSRNEQFF
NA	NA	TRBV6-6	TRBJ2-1	TGTGCCAGCAGTTACTCGAGGGCAGGGCAGGATGAGCAGTTCTTC	CASSYSRAGQDEQFF
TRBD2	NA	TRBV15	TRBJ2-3	TGTGCCACCAGCACAGGACTAGCGGGGGGAGCAGATACGCAGTATTTT	CATSTGLAGGADTQYF
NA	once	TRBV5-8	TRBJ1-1	TGTGCCAGCAGCTTCGTGGTTTTGGGGAGGGGTGAAGCTTTCTTT	CASSFVVLGRGEAFF
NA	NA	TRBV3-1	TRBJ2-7	TGCGCCAGCAGCCAAGAACAGTTTACCTACGAGCAGTACTTC	CASSQEQFTYEQYF
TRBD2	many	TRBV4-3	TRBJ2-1	TGCGCCAGCAGCCAACCTAGCGGGGGGGTGAATGAGCAGTTCTTC	CASSQPSGGVNEQFF
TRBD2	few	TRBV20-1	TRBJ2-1	TGCAGTGCTGTGCCAGCGGGGGGGCCCAATGAGCAGTTCTTC	CSAVPAGGPNEQFF
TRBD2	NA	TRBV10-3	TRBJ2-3	TGTGCCATCAGACCCGGGACTAGCGGCCCAGATACGCAGTATTTT	CAIRPGTSGPDTQYF
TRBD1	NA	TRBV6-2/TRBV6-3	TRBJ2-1	TGTGCCAGCAGCCGGACAGGGGATGCGGAGACCCAGTTCTTC	CASSRTGDAETQFF
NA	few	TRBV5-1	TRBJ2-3	TGCGCCAGCGCCGGAGGGTTAGGGCCGGAAGATACGCAGTATTTT	CASAGGLGPEDTQYF
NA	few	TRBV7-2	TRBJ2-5	TGTGCCAGCAGCCCGTACAGGGTTCCATGGGAGACCCAGTACTTC	CASSPYRVPWETQYF
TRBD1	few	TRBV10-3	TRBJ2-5	TGTGCCATCAGTGAGTCCGGGACAGAGTTCCAAGAGACCCAGTACTTC	CAISESGTEFQETQYF
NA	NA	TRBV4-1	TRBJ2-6	TGCGCCAGCAGCCAAGTAGGCCAGGCCTTCGGCAACGTCCTGACTTTC	CASSQVGQAFGNVLTF
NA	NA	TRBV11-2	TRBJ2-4	TGTGCCAGCAGCTTATTTAGGACTCCTTACGTAGCCAAAAACATTCAGTACTTC	CASSLFRTPYVAKNIQYF
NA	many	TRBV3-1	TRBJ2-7	TGTGCCAGCAGCCAAGAAGGCCGAGGGGAGCAGTACTTC	CASSQEGRGEQYF
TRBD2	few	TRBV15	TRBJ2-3	TGTGCCACCAGCAGAGAAGGAGGACTAGCGGGGAGCACAGATACGCAGTATTTT	CATSREGGLAGSTDTQYF
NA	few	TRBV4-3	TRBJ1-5	TGCGCCAGCAGCCAGGAGACCTCACAGCCCCAGCATTTT	CASSQETSQPQHF
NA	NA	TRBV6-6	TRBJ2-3	TGTGCCAGCACCCTCTTTGCGGCCACAGATACGCAGTATTTT	CASTLFAATDTQYF
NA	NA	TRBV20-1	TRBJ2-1	TGCAGTGCCCCTTCGACGCTCAGCTCCTACAATGAGCAGTTCTTC	CSAPSTLSSYNEQFF
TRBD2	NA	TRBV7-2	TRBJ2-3	TGTGCCAGCAGCTTTACTAGCGGCACAGATACGCAGTATTTT	CASSFTSGTDTQYF
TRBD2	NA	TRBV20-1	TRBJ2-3	TGCAGTGCTAGACCCCTAGCGGGCATCACAGATACGCAGTATTTT	CSARPLAGITDTQYF
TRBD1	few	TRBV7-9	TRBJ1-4	TGTGCCAGCAGCTTAGGGGACAGGGCAAATGAAAAACTGTTTTTT	CASSLGDRANEKLFF
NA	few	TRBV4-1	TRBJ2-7	TGCGCCAGCAGCTGGTCTACAGTTAACTACGAGCAGTACTTC	CASSWSTVNYEQYF
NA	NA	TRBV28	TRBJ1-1	TGTGCCAGCACCCTCGCGGGGACTGAAGCTTTCTTT	CASTLAGTEAFF
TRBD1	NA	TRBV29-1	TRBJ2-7	TGCAGCGTTGAAGATGGATTGGGACAGGGCTACGAGCAGTACTTC	CSVEDGLGQGYEQYF
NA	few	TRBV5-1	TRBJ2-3	TGCGCCAGCAGCTTGGCGACAGGCACAGATACGCAGTATTTT	CASSLATGTDTQYF
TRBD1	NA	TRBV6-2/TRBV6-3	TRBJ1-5	TGTGCCAGCAGTTACCGGAGGACAGGGAGCAATCAGCCCCAGCATTTT	CASSYRRTGSNQPQHF
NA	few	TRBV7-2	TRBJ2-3	TGTGCCAGCAGCTTCCGTCCCGGGACGTTGGCTAGCACAGATACGCAGTATTTT	CASSFRPGTLASTDTQYF
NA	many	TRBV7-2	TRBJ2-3	TGTGCCAGCAGTCTAGGAGGGACTAGCACAGATACGCAGTATTTT	CASSLGGTSTDTQYF
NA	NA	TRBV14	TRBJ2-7	TGTGCCAGCAGCCAACTCCAAGCACAACGAGAGCAGTACTTC	CASSQLQAQREQYF
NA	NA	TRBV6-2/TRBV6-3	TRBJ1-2	TGTGCCAGCACCAACTCAGGGAGCCCAAGCTATGGCTACACCTTC	CASTNSGSPSYGYTF
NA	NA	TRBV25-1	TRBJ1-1	TGTGCCAGCAGTAGGCTAACAGACCCCACTGAAGCTTTCTTT	CASSRLTDPTEAFF
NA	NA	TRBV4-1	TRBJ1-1	TGCGCCAGCAGCCAGGGCAGGGGAGGCACTGAAGCTTTCTTT	CASSQGRGGTEAFF
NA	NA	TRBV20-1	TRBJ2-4	TGCAGTGTCAGCTCCAATACCCGTTTAGCCAAAAACATTCAGTACTTC	CSVSSNTRLAKNIQYF
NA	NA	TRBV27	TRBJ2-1	TGTGCCAGCAGTTTCCATCCAGCCGCCTACAATGAGCAGTTCTTC	CASSFHPAAYNEQFF
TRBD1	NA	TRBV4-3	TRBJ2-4	TGCGCCAGCAGCCCGGGACAGGCCCGTCAAAACATTCAGTACTTC	CASSPGQARQNIQYF
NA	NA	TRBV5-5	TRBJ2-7	TGTGCCAGCAGCCCTGGCAGAAGCTCCTACAATGAGCAGTACTTC	CASSPGRSSYNEQYF
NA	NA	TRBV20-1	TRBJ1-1	TGCAGTGCTAACTTGGGGGGACCGAACACTGAAGCTTTCTTT	CSANLGGPNTEAFF
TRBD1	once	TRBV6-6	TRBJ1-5	TGTGCCAGCAGTTGGGGGGACAGAGATCAGCCCCAGCATTTT	CASSWGDRDQPQHF
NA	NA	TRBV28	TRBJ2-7	TGTGCCAGCAGTTTAGCAGGGACTCTGAGCTCCTACGAGCAGTACTTC	CASSLAGTLSSYEQYF
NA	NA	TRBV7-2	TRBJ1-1	TGTGCCAGCAGCTTAGACGGTCCAGTCCGTATGAACACTGAAGCTTTCTTT	CASSLDGPVRMNTEAFF
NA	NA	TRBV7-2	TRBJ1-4	TGTGCCAGCAGCCTCCTAGGCCCTAATGAAAAACTGTTTTTT	CASSLLGPNEKLFF
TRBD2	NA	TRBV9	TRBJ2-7	TGTGCCAGCAGCCCCAGCGGGAGGAACGGGAATGAGCAGTACTTC	CASSPSGRNGNEQYF
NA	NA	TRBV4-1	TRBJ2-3	TGCGCCAGCAGCCAAGGTTCGCTCGCAGATACGCAGTATTTT	CASSQGSLADTQYF
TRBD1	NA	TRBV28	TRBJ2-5	TGTGCCAGCAGAGGGACAGCTAACCAAGAGACCCAGTACTTC	CASRGTANQETQYF
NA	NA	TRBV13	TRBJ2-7	TGTGCCAGCATCTCAGCGGTAACGTCCCACGAGCAGTACTTC	CASISAVTSHEQYF
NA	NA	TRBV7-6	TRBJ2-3	TGTGCCAGCAGCTCTTCCTACCGCGGCACAGATACGCAGTATTTT	CASSSSYRGTDTQYF